Listed here is a single TCR beta chain. PCR used 60 Vbeta primers and 13 Jbeta primers. Profiled with immunoSEQ multiplex PCR; TCRdb holds only in-frame clones, not every one. The sample lists approximately 260,000 clones, roughly 91% occurring once. The data derive from a study of cytomegalovirus exposure and HLA in healthy donors. The CDR3 spans 11 residues. With 3 bases removed from V and 8 bases from J, the gap between germline ends came to 11 bases. Germline-derived CDR1 and CDR2 are GTSNPN and SVGIG (reference sequence). Sequencing was carried out using PBMCs. The chain recombines TRBV30 with TRBJ2-7; D unclear. The clonotype was recovered from a girl aged 2-10 years in good health and CMV-seronegative. The CDR3, as DNA: TGTGCCTGGAGCCCCGGAGCTCAGCAGTACTTC. Translating it yields CAWSPGAQQYF. The variable domain in full, with the rest retrieved from reference TRBV30 and TRBJ2-7, is SQTIHQWPATLVQPVGSPLSLECTVEGTSNPNLYWYRQAAGRGLQLLFYSVGIGQISSEVPQNLSASRPQDRQFILSSKKLLLSDSGFYLCAWSPGAQQYFGPGTRLTVT.